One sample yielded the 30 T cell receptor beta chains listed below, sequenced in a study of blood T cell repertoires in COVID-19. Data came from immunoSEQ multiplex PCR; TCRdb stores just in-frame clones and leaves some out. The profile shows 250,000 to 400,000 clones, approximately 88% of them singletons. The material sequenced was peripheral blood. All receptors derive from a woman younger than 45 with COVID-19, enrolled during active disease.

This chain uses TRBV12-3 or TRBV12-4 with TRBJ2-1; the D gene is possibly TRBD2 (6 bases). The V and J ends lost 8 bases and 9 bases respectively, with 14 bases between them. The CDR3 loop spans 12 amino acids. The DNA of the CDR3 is TGTGCCAGCCGGGACTCTTCGGGTGAGCAGTTCTTC. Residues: CASRDSSGEQFF.

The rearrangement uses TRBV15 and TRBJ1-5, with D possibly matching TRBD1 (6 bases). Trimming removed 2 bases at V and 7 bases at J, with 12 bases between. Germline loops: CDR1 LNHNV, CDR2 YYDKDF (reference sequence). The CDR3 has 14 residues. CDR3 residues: CATSRKGGLQPQHF. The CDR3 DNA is TGTGCCACCAGCAGAAAGGGGGGGCTGCAGCCCCAGCATTTT.

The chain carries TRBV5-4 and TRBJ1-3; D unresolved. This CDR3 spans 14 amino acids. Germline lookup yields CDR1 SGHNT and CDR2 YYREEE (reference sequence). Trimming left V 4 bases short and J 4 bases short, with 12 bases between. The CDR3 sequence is CASSPNVEGNTIYF. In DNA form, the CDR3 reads TGTGCCAGCAGCCCGAATGTAGAAGGAAACACCATATATTTT. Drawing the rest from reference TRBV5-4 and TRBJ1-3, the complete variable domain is ETGVTQSPTHLIKTRGQQVTLRCSSQSGHNTVSWYQQALGQGPQFIFQYYREEENGRGNFPPRFSGLQFPNYSSELNVNALELDDSALYLCASSPNVEGNTIYFGEGSWLTVV.

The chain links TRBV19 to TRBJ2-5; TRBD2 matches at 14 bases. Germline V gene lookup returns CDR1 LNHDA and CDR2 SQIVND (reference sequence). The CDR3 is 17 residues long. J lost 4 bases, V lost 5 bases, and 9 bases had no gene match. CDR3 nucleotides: TGTGCCAGTAGTGGGACTAGCGGGGGAACCTTCCGAGAGACCCAGTACTTC. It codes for CASSGTSGGTFRETQYF. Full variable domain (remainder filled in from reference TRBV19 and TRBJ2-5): DGGITQSPKYLFRKEGQNVTLSCEQNLNHDAMYWYRQDPGQGLRLIYYSQIVNDFQKGDIAEGYSVSREKKESFPLTVTSAQKNPTAFYLCASSGTSGGTFRETQYFGPGTRLLVL.

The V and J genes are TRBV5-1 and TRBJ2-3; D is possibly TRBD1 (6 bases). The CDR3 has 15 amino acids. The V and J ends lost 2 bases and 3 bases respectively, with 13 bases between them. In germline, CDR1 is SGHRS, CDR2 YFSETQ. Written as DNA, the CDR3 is TGCGCCAGCAGCTTTAATGAGGGGGTGACAGATACGCAGTATTTT. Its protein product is CASSFNEGVTDTQYF.

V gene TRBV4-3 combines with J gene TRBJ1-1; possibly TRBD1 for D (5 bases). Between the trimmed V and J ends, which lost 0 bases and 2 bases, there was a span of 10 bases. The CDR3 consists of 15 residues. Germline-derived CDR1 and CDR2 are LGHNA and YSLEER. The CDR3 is CASSQDYRSNTEAFF. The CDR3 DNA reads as TGCGCCAGCAGCCAAGATTACAGGTCAAACACTGAAGCTTTCTTT.

The CDR3 sequence is CASTGGGLWNNEKLFF. CDR3 in DNA: TGTGCCAGTACCGGGGGGGGTTTATGGAATAATGAAAAACTGTTTTTT. The chain links TRBV19 to TRBJ1-4, with a tentative D call TRBD1 (5 bases). Germline CDR1 LNHDA, CDR2 SQIVND (reference sequence). V was clipped by 7 bases and J by 4 bases, with 19 bases between them. The CDR3 has 16 residues.

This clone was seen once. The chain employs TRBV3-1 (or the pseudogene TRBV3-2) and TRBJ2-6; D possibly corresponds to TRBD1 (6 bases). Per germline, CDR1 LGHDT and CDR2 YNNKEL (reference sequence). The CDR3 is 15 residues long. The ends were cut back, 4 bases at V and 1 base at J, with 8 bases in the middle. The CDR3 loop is CASSPGQSGANVLTF. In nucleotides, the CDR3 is TGTGCCAGCAGCCCCGGACAGTCTGGGGCCAACGTCCTGACTTTC.

The CDR3 nucleotides are TGTGCCAGCAGCTTAGATCGGCAGGGTCAGGGCTACACCTTC. Translating gives CASSLDRQGQGYTF. V gene TRBV11-3 combines with J gene TRBJ1-2; possible D gene TRBD1, 5 bases. V was pared by 0 bases and J by 8 bases, with 13 bases between. The CDR3 covers 14 residues. Germline CDR1 and CDR2: SGHNT and YENEEA.

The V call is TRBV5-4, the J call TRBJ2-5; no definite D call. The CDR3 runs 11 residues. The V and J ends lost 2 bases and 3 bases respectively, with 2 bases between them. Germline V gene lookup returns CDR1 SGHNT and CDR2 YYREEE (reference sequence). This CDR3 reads CASSFKETQYF. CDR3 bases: TGTGCCAGCAGCTTTAAAGAGACCCAGTACTTC. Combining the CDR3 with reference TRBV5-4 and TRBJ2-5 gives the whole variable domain ETGVTQSPTHLIKTRGQQVTLRCSSQSGHNTVSWYQQALGQGPQFIFQYYREEENGRGNFPPRFSGLQFPNYSSELNVNALELDDSALYLCASSFKETQYFGPGTRLLVL.

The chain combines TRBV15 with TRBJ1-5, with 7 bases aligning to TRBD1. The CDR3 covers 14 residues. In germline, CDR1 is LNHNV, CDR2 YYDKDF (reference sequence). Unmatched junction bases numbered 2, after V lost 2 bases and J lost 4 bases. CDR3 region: CATSRTTGNQPQHF. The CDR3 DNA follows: TGTGCCACCAGCAGAACGACAGGGAATCAGCCCCAGCATTTT. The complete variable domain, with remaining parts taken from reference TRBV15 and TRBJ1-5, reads DAMVIQNPRYQVTQFGKPVTLSCSQTLNHNVMYWYQQKSSQAPKLLFHYYDKDFNNEADTPDNFQSRRPNTSFCFLDIRSPGLGDTAMYLCATSRTTGNQPQHFGDGTRLSIL.

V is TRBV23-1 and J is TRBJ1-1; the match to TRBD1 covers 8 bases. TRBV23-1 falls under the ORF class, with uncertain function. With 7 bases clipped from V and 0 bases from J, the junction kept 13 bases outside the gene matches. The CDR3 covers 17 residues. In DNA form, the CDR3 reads TGCGCCAGCACCCTCCGGGACAGGCCACCCATGAACACTGAAGCTTTCTTT. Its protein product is CASTLRDRPPMNTEAFF.

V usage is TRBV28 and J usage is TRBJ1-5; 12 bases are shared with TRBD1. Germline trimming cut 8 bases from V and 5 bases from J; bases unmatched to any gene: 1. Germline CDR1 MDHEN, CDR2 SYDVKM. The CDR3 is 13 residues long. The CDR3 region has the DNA TGTGCCAGCGGGACAGGGGGCCATCAGCCCCAGCATTTT. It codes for CASGTGGHQPQHF.

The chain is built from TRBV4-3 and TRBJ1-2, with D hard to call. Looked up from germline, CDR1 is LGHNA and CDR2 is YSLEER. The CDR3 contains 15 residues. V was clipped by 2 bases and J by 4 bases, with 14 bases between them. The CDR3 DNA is TGCGCCAGCAGCCAAAAGACACAGACCCTCTATGGCTACACCTTC. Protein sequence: CASSQKTQTLYGYTF.

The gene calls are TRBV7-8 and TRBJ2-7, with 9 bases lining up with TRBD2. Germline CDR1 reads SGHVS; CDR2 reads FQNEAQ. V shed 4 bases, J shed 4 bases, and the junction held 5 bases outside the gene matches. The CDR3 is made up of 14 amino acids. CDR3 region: CASSSGLAPYEQYV. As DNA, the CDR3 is TGTGCCAGCAGCTCGGGACTAGCCCCGTACGAGCAGTACGTC.

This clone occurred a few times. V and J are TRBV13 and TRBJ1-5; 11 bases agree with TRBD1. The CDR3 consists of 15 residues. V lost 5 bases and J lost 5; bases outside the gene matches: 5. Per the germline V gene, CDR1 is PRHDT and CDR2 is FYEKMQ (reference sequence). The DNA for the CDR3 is TGTGCCAGCAGCCTCGGGACAGGGGGTTATCAGCCCCAGCATTTT. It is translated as CASSLGTGGYQPQHF.

DNA of the CDR3: TGTGCCAGCAGCCCCCGACAGGATAACACTGAAGCTTTCTTT. The encoded protein is CASSPRQDNTEAFF. The chain combines TRBV5-8 with TRBJ1-1; perhaps TRBD1 as D (6 bases). Germline CDR1 reads SGHTS; CDR2 reads YDEGEE. The germline V and J ends were trimmed by 4 bases and 2 bases, with 12 bases remaining between them. This CDR3 comprises 14 residues.

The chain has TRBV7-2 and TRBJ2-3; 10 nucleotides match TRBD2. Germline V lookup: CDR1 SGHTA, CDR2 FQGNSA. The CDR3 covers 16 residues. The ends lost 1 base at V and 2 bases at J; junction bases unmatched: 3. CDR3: CASSLGLAGITDTQYF. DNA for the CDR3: TGTGCCAGCAGCTTAGGACTAGCGGGCATCACAGATACGCAGTATTTT.

CDR3 sequence reads: CASRRRQGALGGYTF. In DNA, the CDR3 is TGTGCAAGTCGCAGAAGACAGGGGGCGTTGGGAGGCTACACCTTC. The V and J genes are TRBV12-2 and TRBJ1-2; TRBD1, the D gene given by the table, was not confirmed from the DNA. TRBV12-2 is recorded as a pseudogene. The CDR3 runs to 15 residues.

This CDR3 reads CASSLSRNSPLHF. CDR3 DNA: TGTGCCAGCAGCTTAAGCAGGAATTCACCCCTCCACTTT. V is TRBV7-3 and J is TRBJ1-6, with no clear D. This CDR3 is 13 amino acids long. The germline V and J ends were trimmed by 1 base and 7 bases, with 5 bases remaining between them. The germline gives CDR1 SGHTA, CDR2 FQGTGA.

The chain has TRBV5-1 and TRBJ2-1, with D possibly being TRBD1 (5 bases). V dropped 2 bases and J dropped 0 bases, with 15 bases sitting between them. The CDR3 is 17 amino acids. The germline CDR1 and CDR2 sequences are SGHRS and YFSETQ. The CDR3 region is CASSFTGASGSYNEQFF. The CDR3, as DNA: TGCGCCAGCAGCTTCACAGGAGCCTCCGGCTCCTACAATGAGCAGTTCTTC.

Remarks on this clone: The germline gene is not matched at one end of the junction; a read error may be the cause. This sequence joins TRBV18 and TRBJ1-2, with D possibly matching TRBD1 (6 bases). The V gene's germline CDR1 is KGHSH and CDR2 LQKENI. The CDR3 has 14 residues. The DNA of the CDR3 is TGTGCCAGCTCCCCACAACAGGGAGACTATGGCTACACCTTC. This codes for CASSPQQGDYGYTF.

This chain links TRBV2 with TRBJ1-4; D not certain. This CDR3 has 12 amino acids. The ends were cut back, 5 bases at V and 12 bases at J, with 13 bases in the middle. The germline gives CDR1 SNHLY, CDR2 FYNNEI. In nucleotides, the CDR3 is TGTGCCAGCAGTCTATCCGGGGTTGAACTGTTTTTT. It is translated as CASSLSGVELFF.

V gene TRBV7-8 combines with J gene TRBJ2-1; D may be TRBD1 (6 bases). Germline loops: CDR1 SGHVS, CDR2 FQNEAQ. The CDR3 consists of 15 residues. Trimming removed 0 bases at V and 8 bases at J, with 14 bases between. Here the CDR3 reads CASSLADSSRDEQFF. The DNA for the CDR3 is TGTGCCAGCAGCTTAGCGGACAGCTCAAGAGATGAGCAGTTCTTC.

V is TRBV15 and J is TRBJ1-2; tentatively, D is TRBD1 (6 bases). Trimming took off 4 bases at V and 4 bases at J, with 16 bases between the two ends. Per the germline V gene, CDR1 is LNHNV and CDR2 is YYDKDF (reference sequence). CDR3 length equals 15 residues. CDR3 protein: CATSTSPGTSYGYTF. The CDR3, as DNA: TGTGCCACCAGCACAAGTCCCGGGACAAGCTATGGCTACACCTTC.

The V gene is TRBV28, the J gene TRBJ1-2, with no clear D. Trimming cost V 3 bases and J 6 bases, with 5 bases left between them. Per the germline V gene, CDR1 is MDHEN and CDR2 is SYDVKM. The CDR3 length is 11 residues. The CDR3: CASSFLDGYTF. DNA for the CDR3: TGTGCCAGCAGTTTTTTAGATGGCTACACCTTC.

The CDR3 DNA reads TGCGCCAGCAGTCAATCCGTACCCAGACAGTACTCACCCCTCCACTTT. Its translation: CASSQSVPRQYSPLHF. The genes are TRBV23-1 and TRBJ1-6, with D perhaps matching TRBD1 (5 bases). TRBV23-1 qualifies as an ORF whose function is uncertain. Trimming stripped 0 bases from V and 10 bases from J, with 16 bases between. The CDR3 sequence is 16 residues long.

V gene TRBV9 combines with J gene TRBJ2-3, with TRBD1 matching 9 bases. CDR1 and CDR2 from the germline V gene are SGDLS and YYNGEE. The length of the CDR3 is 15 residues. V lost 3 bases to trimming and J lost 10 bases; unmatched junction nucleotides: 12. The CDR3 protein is CASSGSGTGFRAQYF. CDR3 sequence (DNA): TGTGCCAGCAGCGGCTCCGGGACAGGGTTTCGAGCGCAGTATTTT.

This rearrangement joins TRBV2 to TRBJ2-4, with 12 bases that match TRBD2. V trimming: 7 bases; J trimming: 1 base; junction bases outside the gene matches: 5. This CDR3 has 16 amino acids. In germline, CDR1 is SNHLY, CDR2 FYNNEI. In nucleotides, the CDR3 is TGTGCCAGCACTAGCGGGGGGGCCCTCGCCAAAAACATTCAGTACTTC. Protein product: CASTSGGALAKNIQYF.

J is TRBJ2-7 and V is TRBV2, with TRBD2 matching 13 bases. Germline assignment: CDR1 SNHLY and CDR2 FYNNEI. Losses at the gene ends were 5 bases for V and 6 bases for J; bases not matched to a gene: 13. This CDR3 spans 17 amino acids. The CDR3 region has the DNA TGTGCCAGCAGTTGGAGGACTAGCGGGGGCCACCTAGGCGAGCAGTACTTC. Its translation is CASSWRTSGGHLGEQYF. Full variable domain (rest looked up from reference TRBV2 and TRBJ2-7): EPEVTQTPSHQVTQMGQEVILRCVPISNHLYFYWYRQILGQKVEFLVSFYNNEISEKSEIFDDQFSVERPDGSNFTLKIRSTKLEDSAMYFCASSWRTSGGHLGEQYFGPGTRLTVT.